The T cell receptor beta chain under discussion was sequenced for a study of T cells after yellow fever vaccination. Study observations and caveats: Once the booster was given, most primary-vaccination clones reappeared, at roughly 96% for CD4 and 85% to 90% for CD8.

Regarding this clonotype: Antigen specificity is unknown.

As TCR cDNA was made by 5'RACE template switching, a universal primer site and UMIs were added. Each CDR3 protein is one row after TCRdb ran MiXCR on the 5' RACE reads. In the table there are about 360,000 distinct CDR3 sequences, around 6.4% of which are singletons. The CDR3 has 15 amino acids. The V and J ends lost 5 bases and 1 base, in that order; junction bases with no gene match: 7. The germline CDR1 and CDR2 sequences are SNHLY and FYNNEI. This chain joins TRBV2 and TRBJ1-1; TRBD1 agrees at 7 bases. This sample comprised PBMCs, obtained 5 days after the yellow fever booster vaccination. This clonotype originated in a man younger than 45 who received the YFV17D yellow fever vaccine. The chain's CDR3 is CASSSRTGQNTEAFF. The DNA for the CDR3 is TGTGCCAGCAGTTCTCGGACAGGCCAGAACACTGAAGCTTTCTTT.